This TCR beta chain stems from a study of CD8 T cells in ankylosing spondylitis. Each CDR3 protein is one row after TCRdb ran MiXCR on the 5' RACE reads. The table has around 490,000 distinct CDR3 sequences, approximately 5% seen once. Study-level results: There was a TCR beta motif, made of eight highly homologous variants, that appeared characteristic of ankylosing spondylitis blood.

This clonotype was counted many times. Its antigen is unidentified. CDR1 is MNHEY and CDR2 is SMNVEV in the germline V gene (reference sequence). CDR3 length: 15 amino acids. V lost 6 bases and J lost 1, with 14 bases in between. This sequence originates from a male donor with ankylosing spondylitis. Material: blood, either unsorted or a sorted T cell fraction (not recorded which). This chain connects TRBV27 to TRBJ2-3; D remains unclear. The CDR3, as DNA: TGTGCCAGCAGATCACTCGGCGCCGGCACAGATACGCAGTATTTT. Translating gives CASRSLGAGTDTQYF.